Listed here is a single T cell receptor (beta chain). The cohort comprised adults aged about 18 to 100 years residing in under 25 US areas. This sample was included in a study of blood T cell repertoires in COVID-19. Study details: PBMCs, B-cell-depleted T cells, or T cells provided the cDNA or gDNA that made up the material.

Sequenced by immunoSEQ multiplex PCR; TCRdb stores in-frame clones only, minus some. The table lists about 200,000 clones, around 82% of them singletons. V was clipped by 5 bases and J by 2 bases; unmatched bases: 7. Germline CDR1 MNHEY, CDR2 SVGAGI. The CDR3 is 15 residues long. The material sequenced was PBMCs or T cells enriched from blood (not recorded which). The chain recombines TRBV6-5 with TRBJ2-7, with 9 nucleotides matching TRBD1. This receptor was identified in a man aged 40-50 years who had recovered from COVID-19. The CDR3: CASSRDRAGTYEQYV. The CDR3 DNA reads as TGTGCCAGCAGTCGGGACAGGGCGGGAACCTACGAGCAGTACGTC.